The 32 T cell receptor beta chains below come from one sample, sequenced in a study of identical twins. TCRdb reprocessed the 5' RACE reads with MiXCR, giving one entry per CDR3 protein. The sample yields over 500,000 distinct CDR3 sequences, approximately 22% seen once. In addition, the sample was reused for a study of T cells expressing NK-cell markers.

Sequenced: CD4+ T cells sorted from blood. The receptors here all came from a woman aged 18-30 years in good health.

The chain uses TRBV7-9 and TRBJ2-1, with D uncertain. In germline, CDR1 is SEHNR, CDR2 FQNEAQ (reference sequence). V was clipped by 1 base and J by 5 bases, with 18 bases between them. CDR3 length: 17 residues. CDR3 nucleotide sequence: TGTGCCAGCAGCTTAGGGGTCCGGGTGTTGCATCACAATGAGCAGTTCTTC. This gives the protein CASSLGVRVLHHNEQFF.

The chain combines TRBV5-1 with TRBJ2-1; D is tentatively TRBD1 or TRBD2 (5 bases each). Germline lookup yields CDR1 SGHRS and CDR2 YFSETQ. The germline V and J ends were trimmed by 4 bases and 4 bases, with 15 bases remaining between them. This CDR3 region has 15 residues. CDR3 DNA: TGCGCCAGCAGCGGAACAGGAGGTCGATACAATGAGCAGTTCTTC. Amino acids: CASSGTGGRYNEQFF.

The CDR3 DNA follows: TGTGCCAGCAGCTTAGGACAGAATAATCAGCCCCAGCATTTT. This encodes CASSLGQNNQPQHF. The rearrangement links TRBV7-8 to TRBJ1-5; D might be TRBD1 (5 bases). The V and J ends lost 1 base and 4 bases respectively, with 8 bases between them. The CDR3 contains 14 residues. Germline assignment: CDR1 SGHVS and CDR2 FQNEAQ.

V usage is TRBV30 and J usage is TRBJ2-3; 8 positions agree with TRBD1. With 3 bases clipped from V and 5 bases from J, the junction kept 7 bases outside the gene matches. Per germline, CDR1 GTSNPN and CDR2 SVGIG (reference sequence). There are 14 residues in the CDR3. The CDR3 DNA reads as TGTGCCTGGAGCCTGGGACAGGTTTTAGATACGCAGTATTTT. The encoded protein is CAWSLGQVLDTQYF.

The gene calls are TRBV6-2 or TRBV6-3 and TRBJ2-3; 13 bases agree with TRBD2. V lost 5 bases, J lost 6 bases, and 8 bases stayed unmatched. The germline V gene encodes CDR1 MNHEY and CDR2 SVGEGT. The CDR3 has 16 residues. Here the CDR3 DNA reads TGTGCCAGCAGTCGGAGGACTAGCGGGAGTCCCGATACGCAGTATTTT. Translating gives CASSRRTSGSPDTQYF.

This clonotype came up a few times. The chain employs TRBV5-1 and TRBJ1-4; D ambiguous. The length of the CDR3 is 13 residues. V was clipped by 1 base and J by 8 bases, with 9 bases between them. Germline CDR1 is SGHRS and CDR2 is YFSETQ. CDR3 in DNA: TGCGCCAGCAGCTTGTGGCTTGGGGAAAAACTGTTTTTT. Protein sequence: CASSLWLGEKLFF.

The chain uses TRBV29-1 and TRBJ1-2, with TRBD1 matching 7 bases. This CDR3 comprises 12 residues. Per germline, CDR1 SQVTM and CDR2 ANQGSEA. Trimming at V came to 1 base and at J to 12 bases, leaving 8 bases not matched to a gene. The CDR3, as DNA: TGCAGCGTTGAAGTCGGAGGGGGCGGCGACACCTTC. It specifies CSVEVGGGGDTF. Combining the CDR3 with reference TRBV29-1 and TRBJ1-2 gives the whole variable domain SAVISQKPSRDICQRGTSLTIQCQVDSQVTMMFWYRQQPGQSLTLIATANQGSEATYESGFVIDKFPISRPNLTFSTLTVSNMSPEDSSIYLCSVEVGGGGDTFGSGTRLTVV.

V usage is TRBV7-2 and J usage is TRBJ2-7, with D tentatively TRBD1 (5 bases). The germline CDR1 and CDR2 sequences are SGHTA and FQGNSA. This CDR3 has 15 amino acids. V was trimmed by 0 bases and J by 2 bases, leaving 11 bases between them. The CDR3: CASSLARVGPYEQYF. The CDR3 region has the DNA TGTGCCAGCAGCTTAGCCAGGGTCGGCCCCTACGAGCAGTACTTC.

This clonotype occurred many times. The junction and the germline gene differ at one end; a read error may be behind it. CDR3 in DNA: TGTGCCAGCAGCTCAGGACAGGGGGCTTACAATGAGCAGTTCTTC. It yields the protein CASSSGQGAYNEQFF. The chain uses TRBV5-1 and TRBJ2-1, with 11 bases identical to TRBD1. Germline-derived CDR1 and CDR2 are SGHRS and YFSETQ. The CDR3 is 15 amino acids.

This clonotype appeared a few times. V and J are TRBV12-5 and TRBJ2-1; possibly TRBD1 or TRBD2 for D (5 bases each). The CDR3 extends over 12 amino acids. Deletions cut 2 bases from V and 8 bases from J, with 7 bases between. CDR1 is LGHNT and CDR2 is FRNRAP in the germline V gene. CDR3 region: CASGLRGDEQFF. CDR3 sequence (DNA): TGTGCTAGTGGTTTGAGAGGGGATGAGCAGTTCTTC.

In its sample, this clonotype was seen many times. The chain carries TRBV6-5 and TRBJ1-2; TRBD1 matches at 10 bases. CDR3 length: 16 residues. In germline, CDR1 is MNHEY, CDR2 SVGAGI. V lost 4 bases, J lost 1 base, and 6 bases stayed unmatched. CDR3 nucleotide sequence: TGTGCCAGCAGTTGGGGACAGGGGAGTTTTAACTATGGCTACACCTTC. This encodes CASSWGQGSFNYGYTF.

This clonotype was counted a single time. The CDR3 bases are TGTGCCAGCAGGGCGGGGGGCTTGAGCTCCTACAATGAGCAGTTCTTC. This translates into CASRAGGLSSYNEQFF. V and J are TRBV6-2 or TRBV6-3 and TRBJ2-1; 8 bases match TRBD2. The V and J ends lost 6 bases and 0 bases, in that order; junction bases with no gene match: 7. The CDR3 has 16 residues. Per the germline V gene, CDR1 is MNHEY and CDR2 is SVGEGT.

This clonotype was recorded a few times. The genes are TRBV5-5 and TRBJ1-2; 7 bases align to TRBD1. J gave up 6 bases and V 4 bases, and 3 bases lay outside the gene matches. Germline V gene data show CDR1 as SGHKS and CDR2 as YYEKEE (reference sequence). The CDR3 runs to 12 residues. The CDR3, as DNA: TGTGCCAGCAGCGAAACAGGGGATGGCTACACCTTC. This encodes CASSETGDGYTF.

The sample holds a few counts of this clonotype. The chain combines TRBV5-1 with TRBJ1-6; 8 nucleotides agree with TRBD1. Trimming cost V 4 bases and J 7 bases; bases outside gene matches: 7. Germline V gene sequence: CDR1 SGHRS, CDR2 YFSETQ. The CDR3 consists of 15 residues. The CDR3 coding sequence is TGCGCCAGCAGCACGGACAGGGTGAGGAATTCACCCCTCCACTTT. It codes for CASSTDRVRNSPLHF.

This clonotype was seen a few times. V and J are TRBV29-1 and TRBJ2-3; 11 positions agree with TRBD1. CDR1 is SQVTM and CDR2 is ANQGSEA in the germline V gene. V lost 7 bases and J lost 4; bases outside the gene matches: 7. CDR3 length: 14 residues. The CDR3 DNA reads as TGCAGCGAGCTAGGGACAGGGGGGGCAGATACGCAGTATTTT. It codes for CSELGTGGADTQYF.

V gene TRBV18 combines with J gene TRBJ1-4, with 8 nucleotides matching TRBD1. This CDR3 is built from 13 residues. CDR1 is KGHSH and CDR2 is LQKENI in the germline V gene. V gave up 3 bases and J gave up 8 bases; unmatched junction bases: 2. CDR3 sequence: CASSPRDREKLFF. For the CDR3, the DNA is TGTGCCAGCTCACCCCGGGACAGGGAAAAACTGTTTTTT.

There are a few counts of this clonotype. This sequence joins TRBV9 and TRBJ2-7; D may match TRBD1 or TRBD2 (7 bases each). Germline V gene lookup returns CDR1 SGDLS and CDR2 YYNGEE. This CDR3 is 16 amino acids long. Between the trimmed V and J ends, which lost 4 bases and 0 bases, there was a span of 17 bases. The CDR3 loop reads CASSPSPGGGSYEQYF. The CDR3 DNA sequence: TGTGCCAGCAGCCCCTCCCCAGGGGGGGGCTCCTACGAGCAGTACTTC.

This chain joins TRBV7-8 and TRBJ2-7, with D maybe TRBD2 (6 bases). The CDR3 spans 14 residues. V was clipped by 5 bases and J by 5 bases, with 16 bases between them. The germline V gene has CDR1 SGHVS and CDR2 FQNEAQ. The DNA of the CDR3 is TGTGCCAGCAGCCCTCGGAGGGGTTCCGACGAGCAGTACTTC. Amino acid sequence: CASSPRRGSDEQYF. Full variable domain (missing parts from reference TRBV7-8 and TRBJ2-7): GAGVSQSPRYKVAKRGQDVALRCDPISGHVSLFWYQQALGQGPEFLTYFQNEAQLDKSGLPSDRFFAERPEGSVSTLKIQRTQQEDSAVYLCASSPRRGSDEQYFGPGTRLTVT.

CDR3 region: CASSPRPPGTGTYNEQFF. CDR3 DNA: TGTGCCAGCAGCCCAAGGCCCCCCGGGACAGGAACATACAATGAGCAGTTCTTC. J is TRBJ2-1 and V is TRBV4-2, with 8 bases that match TRBD1. V dropped 4 bases and J dropped 4; count of bases not matched to a gene: 15. The CDR3 is 18 amino acids. Germline lookup yields CDR1 LGHNA and CDR2 YNFKEQ.

This clonotype appeared a few times. The chain links TRBV2 to TRBJ2-7; no clear D. Trimming cost V 7 bases and J 9 bases, with 13 bases left between them. The CDR3 sequence is 11 residues long. Germline V gene data show CDR1 as SNHLY and CDR2 as FYNNEI. CDR3 in amino acids: CASIQSVGQYF. The CDR3 nucleotides are TGTGCCAGCATCCAATCCGTAGGGCAGTACTTC.

The chain carries TRBV11-2 and TRBJ2-1; 10 bases agree with TRBD2. The V segment lost 1 base and the J segment 8 bases; nucleotides outside the gene matches: 8. The CDR3 is 16 residues long. In germline, CDR1 is SGHAT, CDR2 FQNNGV. The CDR3 spells CASSLVASGSLYEQFF. The CDR3 nucleotides read TGTGCCAGCAGCTTAGTCGCTAGCGGGAGCCTCTATGAGCAGTTCTTC.

This sequence joins TRBV7-3 and TRBJ2-6; D unclear. CDR3 length: 17 amino acids. The germline CDR1 and CDR2 sequences are SGHTA and FQGTGA. The germline V and J ends were trimmed by 4 bases and 0 bases, with 13 bases remaining between them. CDR3 in DNA: TGTGCCAGCAGCTCGGGTCCTAAACGCTCTGGGGCCAACGTCCTGACTTTC. Translation gives CASSSGPKRSGANVLTF.

The gene calls are TRBV2 and TRBJ1-2; TRBD1 might be the D (6 bases). The V gene's germline CDR1 is SNHLY and CDR2 FYNNEI. Trimming shortened V by 8 bases and J by 5 bases, and 18 bases separated the two germline ends. CDR3 size: 14 residues. This CDR3 reads CASAQGGQKYGYTF. Written as DNA, the CDR3 is TGTGCCAGCGCGCAAGGAGGACAGAAGTATGGCTACACCTTC. The entire variable domain, with the rest obtained from reference TRBV2 and TRBJ1-2, is as follows: EPEVTQTPSHQVTQMGQEVILRCVPISNHLYFYWYRQILGQKVEFLVSFYNNEISEKSEIFDDQFSVERPDGSNFTLKIRSTKLEDSAMYFCASAQGGQKYGYTFGSGTRLTVV.

This clonotype was seen ten or more times. In DNA, the CDR3 is TGCAGCGTTGTGACAGGGGGGAATGGCTACACCTTC. Its protein product is CSVVTGGNGYTF. The chain joins TRBV29-1 to TRBJ1-2; 9 bases fit TRBD1. The V gene end was trimmed by 4 bases and the J gene end by 6 bases; junction bases not matched to a gene: 3. Germline loops: CDR1 SQVTM, CDR2 ANQGSEA. CDR3 length equals 12 residues.

This clonotype was recorded many times. The chain couples TRBV25-1 to TRBJ1-1; 8 bases agree with TRBD1. Trimming took 2 bases from V and 5 from J; bases not matched to a gene: 4. Germline V gives CDR1 MGHDK, CDR2 SYGVNS. The CDR3 runs to 14 residues. In DNA, the CDR3 is TGTGCCAGCAGTGAAACCTACAGGGGGACTGAAGCTTTCTTT. Protein: CASSETYRGTEAFF.

This clonotype was seen a handful of times. V gene TRBV12-3 or TRBV12-4 combines with J gene TRBJ1-3, with no clear D. The V and J ends lost 6 bases and 0 bases respectively, with 6 bases between them. The CDR3 has 13 amino acids. Here the CDR3 reads CASRLNSGNTIYF. The CDR3, as DNA: TGTGCCAGCAGACTGAACTCTGGAAACACCATATATTTT.

This clonotype was counted ten times or more. This chain uses TRBV6-1 with TRBJ1-1, with TRBD1 as a possible D gene (6 bases). There are 16 residues in the CDR3. V shed 8 bases and J shed 1 base, with 20 bases lying between them. The germline CDR1 and CDR2 sequences are MNHNS and SASEGT. The CDR3 here is CASSAGSGGQNTEAFF. Here the CDR3 DNA reads TGTGCCAGCTCTGCGGGGTCCGGGGGGCAGAACACTGAAGCTTTCTTT.

This clonotype was seen only a few times. The V call is TRBV12-3 or TRBV12-4, the J call TRBJ1-3; D gene ambiguous. Trimming removed 5 bases at V and 0 bases at J, with 14 bases between. The CDR3 runs to 16 residues. Written as DNA, the CDR3 is TGTGCCAGCAGTCCTTCAGGCCGGAACTCTGGAAACACCATATATTTT. Translation gives CASSPSGRNSGNTIYF.

This clonotype has a count of ten or more. The J gene is TRBJ2-2, the V gene TRBV12-3 or TRBV12-4; 9 bases are a match to TRBD2. Unmatched junction bases numbered 6, after V lost 7 bases and J lost 6 bases. The length of the CDR3 is 14 residues. CDR3 nucleotides: TGTGCCAGCACCCTGGGACTAGCCGCCGGGGAGCTGTTTTTT. Its translation: CASTLGLAAGELFF.

A few counts support this clonotype. V is TRBV19 and J is TRBJ2-5; D ambiguous. Germline CDR1 and CDR2: LNHDA and SQIVND (reference sequence). V lost 3 bases and J 5 bases, leaving 13 bases between the germline ends. This CDR3 comprises 14 residues. The CDR3: CASSIGQNRETQYF. CDR3 coding DNA: TGTGCCAGTAGTATTGGCCAAAACCGGGAGACCCAGTACTTC. The full variable domain, completed using reference TRBV19 and TRBJ2-5, is DGGITQSPKYLFRKEGQNVTLSCEQNLNHDAMYWYRQDPGQGLRLIYYSQIVNDFQKGDIAEGYSVSREKKESFPLTVTSAQKNPTAFYLCASSIGQNRETQYFGPGTRLLVL.

In this sample, this clonotype turned up many times. V is TRBV15 and J is TRBJ2-1, with TRBD2 matching over 11 bases. With V trimmed by 9 bases and J by 10 bases, 17 bases remained unmatched. The CDR3 runs to 16 residues. The germline CDR1 and CDR2 sequences are LNHNV and YYDKDF (reference sequence). CDR3: CATSEATSGSYPEQFF. CDR3 DNA sequence: TGTGCCACGAGCGAGGCTACTAGCGGGAGCTACCCCGAGCAGTTCTTC.

The rearrangement links TRBV6-1 to TRBJ2-7; D gene uncertain. Germline CDR1 MNHNS, CDR2 SASEGT. The CDR3 extends over 14 amino acids. The ends were cut back, 6 bases at V and 6 bases at J, with 18 bases in the middle. CDR3 nucleotide sequence: TGTGCCAGCAGCCAAGAGGTTTGGGGAAGCGAGCAGTACTTC. Its translation is CASSQEVWGSEQYF.